The 10 T cell receptor beta chains reported below all come from one sample, sequenced in a study of PD-L1 blockade in urothelial cancer listed by TCRdb under 2017. The library was prepared using the immunoSEQ multiplex PCR assay. TCRdb re-hosts the immuneACCESS table, in-frame sequences only. Its copies lack some clones; in the studies checked, an unresolved V gene accounts for under half of them, and the cause for the rest is not known. The sample table records tens of thousands of clones; around 87% of these occur just once. The top ten clonotypes cover under 3.5% of the sample. This material consisted of PBMCs, taken around atezolizumab (anti-PD-L1) treatment. These receptor sequences come from a man between 50 and 59 years old with urothelial cancer.

In DNA, the CDR3 is TGTGCCAGAATTAAAGGGAGCCCCAGGCCTCTGGGGGCCAACGTCCTGACTTTC. Translation: CARIKGSPRPLGANVLTF. The gene calls are TRBV5-3 and TRBJ2-6, with D perhaps matching TRBD2 (5 bases). TRBV5-3 is reported as an ORF; its role is uncertain. V lost 6 bases and J 4 bases, leaving 23 bases between the germline ends. The CDR3 is made up of 18 amino acids.

In its sample, this clone was seen once. The V call is TRBV9, the J call TRBJ2-1; 7 bases are shared with TRBD2. The CDR3 is 16 amino acids. Trimming cost V 3 bases and J 2 bases; bases outside gene matches: 8. CDR1 is SGDLS, CDR2 YYNGEE, per germline. The CDR3 DNA sequence: TGTGCCAGCAGCGCATTTAGGGAGGGGACCTACAATGAGCAGTTCTTC. It is translated as CASSAFREGTYNEQFF.

The chain joins TRBV7-3 to TRBJ2-1; 9 nucleotides match TRBD2. Germline loops: CDR1 SGHTA, CDR2 FQGTGA. The CDR3 runs 14 residues. The trim removed 2 bases at V and 9 bases at J, leaving 5 bases unmatched. CDR3 residues: CASSLGGGASEQFF. CDR3 DNA: TGTGCCAGCAGCTTAGGCGGGGGGGCGTCTGAGCAGTTCTTC.

The rearrangement uses TRBV29-1 and TRBJ1-1; weak D call: TRBD1 (6 bases). The germline CDR1 and CDR2 sequences are SQVTM and ANQGSEA. Trimming pared 0 bases from V and 3 bases from J, leaving 20 bases between. The CDR3 length is 17 residues. Here the CDR3 reads CSVEDRRGSWTDTEAFF. The CDR3 DNA reads as TGCAGCGTTGAAGACCGCAGGGGATCGTGGACGGACACTGAAGCTTTCTTT. Based on the CDR3 plus reference TRBV29-1 and TRBJ1-1, the full variable domain is SAVISQKPSRDICQRGTSLTIQCQVDSQVTMMFWYRQQPGQSLTLIATANQGSEATYESGFVIDKFPISRPNLTFSTLTVSNMSPEDSSIYLCSVEDRRGSWTDTEAFFGQGTRLTVV.

The rearrangement joins TRBV5-1 to TRBJ2-3, with a tentative D call TRBD2 (5 bases). Deletions cut 4 bases from V and 3 bases from J, with 21 bases between. Germline V gives CDR1 SGHRS, CDR2 YFSETQ. The CDR3 sequence is 17 residues long. CDR3 sequence (DNA): TGCGCCAGCAGCCCCTGGGCTCCGGGTTCGGGGACAGATACGCAGTATTTT. Residues: CASSPWAPGSGTDTQYF.

This chain connects TRBV5-4 to TRBJ2-5; D is possibly TRBD1 (6 bases). Germline V CDR1 and CDR2: SGHNT, YYREEE (reference sequence). The CDR3 loop spans 13 amino acids. V lost 4 bases to trimming and J lost 5 bases, with 12 bases between them. CDR3 in DNA: TGTGCCAGCAGCCTACAGGGTCGGGAGACCCAGTACTTC. Its protein product is CASSLQGRETQYF.

The CDR3 bases are TGTGCCAGCAGCACCTGGACAGGGAACGAGCAGTACTTC. Translated, it gives CASSTWTGNEQYF. The V and J genes are TRBV7-9 and TRBJ2-7, with 8 bases aligning to TRBD1. The CDR3 sequence is 13 residues long. Germline V gives CDR1 SEHNR, CDR2 FQNEAQ (reference sequence). V was clipped by 5 bases and J by 5 bases; unmatched bases: 5.

The rearrangement uses TRBV19 and TRBJ2-3, with a weak D call TRBD1 (7 bases). The V end was cut by 3 bases, the J end by 3 bases, with 16 bases between. This CDR3 region has 16 residues. Germline V gives CDR1 LNHDA, CDR2 SQIVND (reference sequence). The CDR3 is CASSILPGGKTDTQYF. The CDR3 DNA follows: TGTGCCAGTAGTATCCTCCCAGGGGGGAAGACAGATACGCAGTATTTT.

The rearrangement links TRBV6-5 to TRBJ2-6; tentative D call: TRBD2 (7 bases). The CDR3 consists of 15 residues. The ends were cut back, 7 bases at V and 3 bases at J, with 13 bases in the middle. Germline CDR1 reads MNHEY; CDR2 reads SVGAGI. The CDR3 loop reads CASTQGGGGANVLTF. The CDR3 bases are TGTGCCAGCACCCAAGGGGGGGGTGGGGCCAACGTCCTGACTTTC.

The chain links TRBV12-5 to TRBJ1-1, with unresolved D. CDR1 LGHNT and CDR2 FRNRAP come from the germline V gene. V was clipped by 1 base and J by 1 base, with 7 bases between them. The CDR3 is made up of 14 amino acids. This CDR3 is CASGLGLPNTEAFF. The CDR3 coding sequence is TGTGCTAGTGGTTTGGGACTGCCGAACACTGAAGCTTTCTTT.